The 23 T cell receptor beta chains below all came from one sample that was sequenced in a study of cytomegalovirus exposure and HLA in healthy donors. The PCR made use of 60 Vbeta and 13 Jbeta primers. Sequenced by immunoSEQ multiplex PCR; TCRdb stores in-frame clones only, minus some. The top ten clones hold more than 3.5% of a sample with some 170,000 clones, more than 60% of them seen once. Sequenced: PBMCs. These receptors were obtained from a man aged 35 to 55 in good health and CMV-seronegative.

This chain joins TRBV5-6 and TRBJ2-7, with 11 bases that match TRBD1. Germline-derived CDR1 and CDR2 are SGHDT and YYEEEE. The CDR3 runs 15 residues. With 1 base clipped from V and 3 bases from J, the junction kept 3 bases outside the gene matches. CDR3 in DNA: TGTGCCAGCAGCTTGAGGGGGACAGGGGGCTACGAGCAGTACTTC. Its protein is CASSLRGTGGYEQYF.

The chain uses TRBV7-3 and TRBJ2-3; perhaps TRBD1 as D (6 bases). The CDR3 sequence is 14 residues long. Trimming shortened V by 5 bases and J by 6 bases, and 15 bases separated the two germline ends. CDR1 and CDR2 (germline): SGHTA, FQGTGA. The CDR3, as DNA: TGTGCCAGCAGCCCTGCGACAGGACGGGATACGCAGTATTTT. Translating gives CASSPATGRDTQYF. Full variable domain (missing parts from reference TRBV7-3 and TRBJ2-3): GAGVSQTPSNKVTEKGKYVELRCDPISGHTALYWYRQSLGQGPEFLIYFQGTGAADDSGLPNDRFFAVRPEGSVSTLKIQRTERGDSAVYLCASSPATGRDTQYFGPGTRLTVL.

V usage is TRBV6-5 and J usage is TRBJ1-2; tentatively, D is TRBD1 (5 bases). CDR3 length equals 15 residues. The germline V gene has CDR1 MNHEY and CDR2 SVGAGI. V lost 0 bases, J lost 0 bases, and 8 bases lay in between. CDR3 in DNA: TGTGCCAGCAGTTACTCTGTGACAGCTAACTATGGCTACACCTTC. This sequence encodes CASSYSVTANYGYTF.

A few counts support this clone. The chain employs TRBV6-4 and TRBJ2-2; 11 bases fit TRBD2. V lost 3 bases and J lost 3; bases outside the gene matches: 0. Germline assignment: CDR1 MRHNA and CDR2 SNTAGT. The CDR3 has 15 amino acids. The CDR3 loop reads CASSELAGDTGELFF. In DNA, the CDR3 is TGTGCCAGCAGTGAACTAGCGGGGGACACCGGGGAGCTGTTTTTT.

The rearrangement uses TRBV19 and TRBJ1-4; TRBD1 is a possible D gene (5 bases). This CDR3 contains 13 residues. The V gene's germline CDR1 is LNHDA and CDR2 SQIVND (reference sequence). The V end was cut by 8 bases, the J end by 7 bases, with 14 bases between. The CDR3 is CASGGGAGEKLFF. The CDR3, as DNA: TGTGCCAGTGGTGGAGGGGCCGGTGAAAAACTGTTTTTT.

The chain combines TRBV4-1 with TRBJ1-2; TRBD1 matches at 7 bases. J gave up 4 bases and V 0 bases, and 8 bases lay outside the gene matches. This CDR3 is 16 amino acids long. Germline V gives CDR1 MGHRA, CDR2 YSYEKL. As DNA, the CDR3 is TGCGCCAGCAGCCAAGACTTGACAGGGACCTTCTATGGCTACACCTTC. It yields the protein CASSQDLTGTFYGYTF.

The chain joins TRBV4-3 to TRBJ1-1; 9 bases fit TRBD1. Germline V CDR1 and CDR2: LGHNA, YSLEER. The length of the CDR3 is 15 residues. The ends lost 3 bases at V and 3 bases at J; junction bases unmatched: 5. The CDR3, as DNA: TGCGCCAGCAGCCATGGGACAGGGTTGGACACTGAAGCTTTCTTT. It specifies CASSHGTGLDTEAFF.

The gene calls are TRBV7-2 and TRBJ2-2; D gene unclear. Germline V gene lookup returns CDR1 SGHTA and CDR2 FQGNSA. There are 14 residues in the CDR3. Deletions cut 1 base from V and 1 base from J, with 4 bases between. CDR3 sequence: CASSLDRNTGELFF. DNA of the CDR3: TGTGCCAGCAGCTTAGACAGGAACACCGGGGAGCTGTTTTTT.

The chain is built from TRBV19 and TRBJ1-1; possibly TRBD1 for D (5 bases). The CDR3 sequence is 13 residues long. The germline CDR1 and CDR2 sequences are LNHDA and SQIVND (reference sequence). The germline V and J ends were trimmed by 9 bases and 4 bases, with 15 bases remaining between them. In DNA, the CDR3 is TGTGCCAGCCTAGCGACAGAGTTCACTGAAGCTTTCTTT. Its protein is CASLATEFTEAFF.

This chain links TRBV12-5 with TRBJ1-5; the D is unclear. V was clipped by 7 bases and J by 3 bases, with 16 bases between them. In germline, CDR1 is LGHNT, CDR2 FRNRAP. The CDR3 totals 15 residues. The CDR3 DNA is TGTGCTAGTGCCCTCCGGAAGAGGAACAATCAGCCCCAGCATTTT. Translating it yields CASALRKRNNQPQHF.

CDR3 region: CASSNQGPHTDTQYF. The CDR3 DNA is TGTGCCAGCAGCAATCAGGGTCCCCACACAGATACGCAGTATTTT. The chain couples TRBV21-1 to TRBJ2-3; the listed D gene, TRBD1, was not tested against the DNA. TRBV21-1 is described as a pseudogene. The CDR3 has 15 amino acids.

J is TRBJ2-5 and V is TRBV5-6, with TRBD1 matching 8 bases. The tail of the sequence fits TRBJ2-7 better, so the J call may be wrong. Germline V lookup: CDR1 SGHDT, CDR2 YYEEEE. This CDR3 has 15 amino acids. This CDR3 is CASSLRTGRSYEQYF. The CDR3 DNA reads as TGTGCCAGCAGCTTACGGACAGGGCGCTCCTACGAGCAGTACTTC.

J is TRBJ2-2 and V is TRBV5-4; TRBD1 aligns across 8 bases. The length of the CDR3 is 14 residues. J was trimmed by 5 bases and V by 6 bases; bases with no gene match: 6. Germline V gene data show CDR1 as SGHNT and CDR2 as YYREEE (reference sequence). CDR3 sequence (DNA): TGTGCCAGCACCCTAAGACAGGGGACCGGGGAGCTGTTTTTT. Protein product: CASTLRQGTGELFF.

The DNA for the CDR3 is TGTGCCAGCAGCTTCGACAGGGGAGGTGAAAAACTGTTTTTT. Encoded protein: CASSFDRGGEKLFF. The chain combines TRBV7-9 with TRBJ1-4; 8 bases fit TRBD1. With 3 bases clipped from V and 7 bases from J, the junction kept 4 bases outside the gene matches. CDR1 and CDR2 (germline): SEHNR, FQNEAQ (reference sequence). This CDR3 is built from 14 residues.

This clone turned up a few times. V usage is TRBV4-1 and J usage is TRBJ1-1, with 7 bases lining up with TRBD1. CDR1 is MGHRA, CDR2 YSYEKL, per germline. V dropped 1 base and J dropped 1; count of bases not matched to a gene: 3. The length of the CDR3 is 15 residues. CDR3: CASSQVDRENTEAFF. CDR3 nucleotide sequence: TGCGCCAGCAGCCAAGTTGACAGGGAGAACACTGAAGCTTTCTTT.

This chain connects TRBV7-3 to TRBJ2-3, with TRBD1 matching over 12 bases. The V and J ends lost 2 bases and 4 bases, in that order; junction bases with no gene match: 13. CDR3 size: 19 residues. Germline loops: CDR1 SGHTA, CDR2 FQGTGA. CDR3 bases: TGTGCCAGCAGCTTATCTGGCAGCGCGGGACAGGGGGCATCAGATACGCAGTATTTT. Amino acid sequence: CASSLSGSAGQGASDTQYF.

This clone was seen a few times. The chain joins TRBV30 to TRBJ2-7; 11 bases are shared with TRBD2. The CDR3 runs 13 residues. After removal of 7 bases from V and 3 bases from J, the junction contained 5 bases not matched to a gene. Germline loops: CDR1 GTSNPN, CDR2 SVGIG (reference sequence). The CDR3 DNA is TGTGCCTATCAGACTAGCGGGGTCTACGAGCAGTACTTC. This sequence encodes CAYQTSGVYEQYF. Together with reference TRBV30 and TRBJ2-7, the CDR3 gives the full variable domain: SQTIHQWPATLVQPVGSPLSLECTVEGTSNPNLYWYRQAAGRGLQLLFYSVGIGQISSEVPQNLSASRPQDRQFILSSKKLLLSDSGFYLCAYQTSGVYEQYFGPGTRLTVT.

The chain links TRBV2 to TRBJ1-6; TRBD1 might be the D (6 bases). The CDR3 extends over 14 amino acids. Trimming shortened V by 11 bases and J by 13 bases, and 24 bases separated the two germline ends. CDR1 and CDR2 (germline): SNHLY, FYNNEI. CDR3 in amino acids: CAGTSDSLALPLHF. For the CDR3, the DNA is TGTGCCGGCACCTCGGACAGCCTTGCTCTGCCCCTCCACTTT.

This chain joins TRBV7-3 and TRBJ1-6; D is perhaps TRBD1 (5 bases). The CDR3 runs to 15 residues. CDR1 and CDR2 from the germline V gene are SGHTA and FQGTGA. V dropped 4 bases and J dropped 7 bases, with 14 bases sitting between them. The CDR3 bases are TGTGCCAGCAGCTCCAGTTCTGGGGGGAATTCACCCCTCCACTTT. This encodes CASSSSSGGNSPLHF.

The genes are TRBV7-2 and TRBJ1-2; TRBD1 is a possible D gene (6 bases). V was cut by 2 bases and J by 4 bases, with 11 bases left in between. Germline loops: CDR1 SGHTA, CDR2 FQGNSA. The CDR3 is 14 residues long. CDR3 nucleotides: TGTGCCAGCAGCTTACAGGACAGCTCCTATGGCTACACCTTC. It is translated as CASSLQDSSYGYTF. The whole variable domain, remainder taken from reference TRBV7-2 and TRBJ1-2, is GAGVSQSPSNKVTEKGKDVELRCDPISGHTALYWYRQSLGQGLEFLIYFQGNSAPDKSGLPSDRFSAERTGGSVSTLTIQRTQQEDSAVYLCASSLQDSSYGYTFGSGTRLTVV.

The V call is TRBV11-2, the J call TRBJ2-2, with a possible D match to TRBD2 (5 bases). CDR1 is SGHAT and CDR2 is FQNNGV in the germline V gene. V dropped 3 bases and J dropped 1 base, with 12 bases sitting between them. CDR3 length: 16 residues. The CDR3 DNA sequence: TGTGCCAGCAGCTTTCACGGGGTTAAGAACACCGGGGAGCTGTTTTTT. Its protein product is CASSFHGVKNTGELFF. The full variable domain, in which reference TRBV11-2 and TRBJ2-2 provide the parts outside the CDR3, is EAGVAQSPRYKIIEKRQSVAFWCNPISGHATLYWYQQILGQGPKLLIQFQNNGVVDDSQLPKDRFSAERLKGVDSTLKIQPAKLEDSAVYLCASSFHGVKNTGELFFGEGSRLTVL.

This clone occurred a few times. The rearrangement joins TRBV11-2 to TRBJ1-6; 7 bases agree with TRBD1. After removal of 2 bases from V and 8 bases from J, the junction contained 0 bases not matched to a gene. The CDR3 is 13 residues long. Germline V CDR1 and CDR2: SGHAT, FQNNGV. The chain's CDR3 is CASSLQGDSPLHF. CDR3 DNA: TGTGCCAGCAGCTTACAGGGGGATTCACCCCTCCACTTT.

The genes are TRBV2 and TRBJ1-2, with D unresolved. The CDR3 contains 14 residues. V was pared by 2 bases and J by 5 bases, with 12 bases between. Germline V gene data show CDR1 as SNHLY and CDR2 as FYNNEI. CDR3 DNA sequence: TGTGCCAGCAGTGAAACCTCCCTAGGATATGGCTACACCTTC. Translation gives CASSETSLGYGYTF.